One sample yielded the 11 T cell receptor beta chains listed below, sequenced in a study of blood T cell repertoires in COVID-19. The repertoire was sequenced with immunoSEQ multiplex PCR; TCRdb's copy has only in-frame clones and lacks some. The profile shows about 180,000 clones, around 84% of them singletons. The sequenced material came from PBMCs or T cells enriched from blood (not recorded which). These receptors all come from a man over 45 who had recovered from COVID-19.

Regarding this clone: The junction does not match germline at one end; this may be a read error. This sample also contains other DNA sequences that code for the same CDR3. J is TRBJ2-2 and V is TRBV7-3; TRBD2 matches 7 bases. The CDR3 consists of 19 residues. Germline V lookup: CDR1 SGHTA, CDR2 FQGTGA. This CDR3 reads CASSQTPRQAGTNTGELFF. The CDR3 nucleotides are TGTGCCAGCAGCCAGACCCCGCGTCAAGCGGGGACGAACACCGGGGAGTTGTTTTTT.

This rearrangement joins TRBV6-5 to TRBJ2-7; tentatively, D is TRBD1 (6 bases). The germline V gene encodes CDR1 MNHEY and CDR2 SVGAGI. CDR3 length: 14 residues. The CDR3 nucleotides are TGTGTCACTCTCAGGACAGCGAGCTCCTACGAGCAGTACTTC. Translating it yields CVTLRTASSYEQYF.

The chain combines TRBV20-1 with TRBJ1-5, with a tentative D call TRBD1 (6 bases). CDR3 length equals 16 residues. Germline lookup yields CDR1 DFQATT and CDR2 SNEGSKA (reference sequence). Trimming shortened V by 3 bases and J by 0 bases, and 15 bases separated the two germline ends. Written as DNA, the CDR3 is TGCAGTGCTAGTGCAAGGGGGACCTATAGCAATCAGCCCCAGCATTTT. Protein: CSASARGTYSNQPQHF.

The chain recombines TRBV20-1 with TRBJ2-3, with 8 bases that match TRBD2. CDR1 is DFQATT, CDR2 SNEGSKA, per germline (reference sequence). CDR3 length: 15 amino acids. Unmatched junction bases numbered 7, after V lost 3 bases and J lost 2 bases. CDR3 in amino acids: CSASPAGDLTDTQYF. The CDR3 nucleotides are TGCAGTGCTAGTCCAGCGGGGGACCTCACAGATACGCAGTATTTT.

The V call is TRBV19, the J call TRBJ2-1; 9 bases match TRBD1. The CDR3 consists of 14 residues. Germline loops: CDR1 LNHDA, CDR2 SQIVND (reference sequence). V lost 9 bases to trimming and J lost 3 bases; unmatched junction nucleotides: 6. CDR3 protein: CASQPGQGYNEQFF. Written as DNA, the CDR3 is TGTGCCAGCCAACCGGGACAGGGCTACAATGAGCAGTTCTTC.

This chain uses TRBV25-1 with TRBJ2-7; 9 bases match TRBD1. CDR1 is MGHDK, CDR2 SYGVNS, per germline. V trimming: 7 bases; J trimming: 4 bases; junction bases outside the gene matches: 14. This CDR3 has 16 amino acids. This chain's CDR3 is CASISNSGTGIYEQYF. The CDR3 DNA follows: TGTGCCAGCATATCAAATTCCGGGACAGGGATATACGAGCAGTACTTC.

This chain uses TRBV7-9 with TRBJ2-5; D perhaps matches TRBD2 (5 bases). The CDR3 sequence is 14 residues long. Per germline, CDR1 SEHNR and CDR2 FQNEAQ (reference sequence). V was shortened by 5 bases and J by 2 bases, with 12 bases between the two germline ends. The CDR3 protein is CASSQEGGQETQYF. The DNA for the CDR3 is TGTGCCAGCAGCCAAGAGGGCGGACAAGAGACCCAGTACTTC.

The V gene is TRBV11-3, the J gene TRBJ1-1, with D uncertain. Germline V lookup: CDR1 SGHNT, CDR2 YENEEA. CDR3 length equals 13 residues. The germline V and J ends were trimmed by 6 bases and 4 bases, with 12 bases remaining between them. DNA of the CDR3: TGTGCCAGCAGTATATCGGCGGGCACTGAAGCTTTCTTT. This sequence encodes CASSISAGTEAFF.

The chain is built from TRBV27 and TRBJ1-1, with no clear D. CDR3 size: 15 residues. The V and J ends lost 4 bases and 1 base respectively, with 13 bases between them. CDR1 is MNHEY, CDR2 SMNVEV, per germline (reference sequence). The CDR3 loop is CASSSYGRKNTEAFF. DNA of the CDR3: TGTGCCAGCAGTTCTTACGGCAGGAAGAACACTGAAGCTTTCTTT.

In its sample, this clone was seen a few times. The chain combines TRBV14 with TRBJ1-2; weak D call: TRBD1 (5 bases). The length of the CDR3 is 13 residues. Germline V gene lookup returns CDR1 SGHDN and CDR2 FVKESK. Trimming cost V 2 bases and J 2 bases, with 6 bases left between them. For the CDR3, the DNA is TGTGCCAGCAGCCAACAGGGAAACTATGGCTACACCTTC. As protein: CASSQQGNYGYTF.

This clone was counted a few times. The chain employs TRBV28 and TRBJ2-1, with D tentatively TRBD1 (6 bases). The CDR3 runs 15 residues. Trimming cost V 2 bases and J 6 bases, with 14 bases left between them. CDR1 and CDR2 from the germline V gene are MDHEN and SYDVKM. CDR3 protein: CASSLPGTTGNEQFF. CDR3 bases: TGTGCCAGCAGTTTACCTGGGACAACGGGCAATGAGCAGTTCTTC.